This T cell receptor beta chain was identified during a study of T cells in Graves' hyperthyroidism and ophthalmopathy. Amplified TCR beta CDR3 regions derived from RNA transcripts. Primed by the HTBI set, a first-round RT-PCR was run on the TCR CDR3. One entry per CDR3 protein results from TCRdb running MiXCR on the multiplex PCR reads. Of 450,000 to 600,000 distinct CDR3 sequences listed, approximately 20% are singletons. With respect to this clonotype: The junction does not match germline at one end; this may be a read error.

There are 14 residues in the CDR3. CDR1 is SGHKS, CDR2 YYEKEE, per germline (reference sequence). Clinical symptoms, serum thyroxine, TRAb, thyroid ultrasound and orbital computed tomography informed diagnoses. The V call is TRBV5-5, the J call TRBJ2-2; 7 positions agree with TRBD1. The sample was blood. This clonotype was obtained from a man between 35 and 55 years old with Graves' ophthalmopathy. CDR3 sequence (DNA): TGCGCCAGCAGCTTCCAGGGGGTGGACGGGGAGCTGTTTTTT. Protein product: CASSFQGVDGELFF.